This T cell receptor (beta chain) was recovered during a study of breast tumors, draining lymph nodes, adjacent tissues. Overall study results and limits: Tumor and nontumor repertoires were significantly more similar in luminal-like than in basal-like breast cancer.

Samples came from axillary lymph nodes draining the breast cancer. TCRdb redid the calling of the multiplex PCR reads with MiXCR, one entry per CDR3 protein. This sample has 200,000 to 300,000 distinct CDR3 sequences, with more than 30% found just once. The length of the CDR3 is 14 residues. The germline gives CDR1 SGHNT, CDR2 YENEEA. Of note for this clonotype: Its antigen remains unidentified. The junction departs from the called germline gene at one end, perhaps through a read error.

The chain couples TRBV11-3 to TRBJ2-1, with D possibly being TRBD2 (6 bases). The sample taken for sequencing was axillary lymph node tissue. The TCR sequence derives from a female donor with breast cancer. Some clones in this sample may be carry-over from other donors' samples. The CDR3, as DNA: TGTGCCAGCAGCTTGGCTAGCGAATACAATAAGCAGTTCTTC. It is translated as CASSLASEYNKQFF.